This T cell receptor (beta chain) is drawn from a study of a mutant IDH1 vaccine in newly diagnosed glioma. Study as a whole: Patients began vaccination 4-6 weeks after radiotherapy alone, or with temozolomide cycles. Previous treatment comprised radiotherapy, temozolomide, or both, mostly both. General study results and limits: The study observed vaccine-induced immune responses in about 93% of patients.

The sample's time point: week 5, during vaccination. Every vaccination contained 300 ug of the mutant IDH1 20-mer peptide and was paired with topical imiquimod. A word on this clone: The antigen is unknown.

CDR1 is GTSNPN and CDR2 is SVGIG in the germline V gene (reference sequence). The V gene lost 0 bases and the J gene lost 9 bases, with 15 bases spanning the gap. The CDR3 totals 15 residues. The data were produced by immunoSEQ multiplex PCR, yet TCRdb's version contains in-frame clones alone and is incomplete. Of approximately 50,000 clones listed, around 78% are singletons. The receptor's source is a middle-aged man with glioma. The chain recombines TRBV30 with TRBJ1-6; D might be TRBD1 (6 bases). Sequenced material: PBMCs, taken from a glioma patient whose treatment included an IDH1 peptide vaccine. The CDR3 sequence is CAWSVTGGGSSPLHF. DNA for the CDR3: TGTGCCTGGAGTGTTACCGGGGGCGGGAGTTCACCCCTCCACTTT.